The T cell receptor (beta chain) described here comes from a study of blood T cell repertoires in COVID-19. Study summary: PBMCs, B-cell-depleted T cells, or T cells provided the cDNA or gDNA that made up the material.

Sequencing was performed with immunoSEQ multiplex PCR; in TCRdb, only in-frame clones are kept and a portion is missing. The sample contains 150,000 to 180,000 clones, 91% of which appear only once. Sequenced: peripheral blood. This receptor was identified in a man over 45 with acute or convalescent COVID-19.

CDR3: CASSLFGNEQFF. Written as DNA, the CDR3 is TGCGCCAGCAGCTTGTTCGGCAATGAGCAGTTCTTC. J is TRBJ2-1 and V is TRBV5-1; D not certain. CDR3 length equals 12 residues. Germline V lookup: CDR1 SGHRS, CDR2 YFSETQ. V dropped 1 base and J dropped 6 bases, with 5 bases sitting between them.